Sequencing of this T cell receptor (beta chain) was carried out in a study of blood T cells in healthy people across ages. This clonotype has more than one count but fewer than ten. V gave up 4 bases and J gave up 12 bases, with 13 bases separating them. CDR1 and CDR2 from the germline V gene are SGHDN and FVKESK. CDR3 length: 12 residues. Primers used in a second PCR of about 6 to 11 cycles were a sample-barcoded 5' primer and a J-beta primer mix. Every molecule of cDNA carried a tag from a template-switch adaptor with 12 random nucleotides. Using its own MiXCR run on the 5' RACE reads, TCRdb lists one record per CDR3 protein. Among more than 750,000 distinct CDR3 sequences listed, roughly 29% were seen once. The same specimen was also included in a second study, on T cells of mothers and their children. This second report adds: Whether related or unrelated, pairs show similar shaping of TCR recombination output by thymic selection.

The chain couples TRBV14 to TRBJ2-1; D is unclear. The source is a woman aged 35 to 49 in good health. Sequencing was carried out using blood. The CDR3 sequence: CASSRGNLGQFF. In DNA, the CDR3 is TGTGCCAGCAGCCGTGGGAATCTGGGGCAGTTCTTC.